Listed below are T cell receptor beta chains from one sample, sequenced in a study of blood T cell repertoires in COVID-19. Repertoires were generated with immunoSEQ multiplex PCR, while TCRdb's copy carries only in-frame clones and drops some. The table lists around 400,000 clones, approximately 90% of them singletons. Sequencing was performed on PBMCs or T cells enriched from blood (not recorded which). These receptors originate from a woman in her thirties or forties who had been exposed to COVID-19. The CDR3 runs from the conserved cysteine through the conserved F or W. D genes are given only for firm matches. Clone size is given for some rows only: seen once, a few or many times, or a class if the clone is expanded.

CDR3nt,CDR3aa,d_gene,j_gene,abundance,v_gene
TGCGCCAGCAGCTTAGCCCCGGGACAGACGTCGGGGGGCTACACCTTC,CASSLAPGQTSGGYTF,TRBD1,TRBJ1-2,NA,TRBV5-1
TGTGCCAGCAGCTTTCCCCAGGGAGGTGGCTACACCTTC,CASSFPQGGGYTF,NA,TRBJ1-2,NA,TRBV5-6
TGTGCCAGCAGTATTACAGGGGGCGCTGATGGCTACACCTTC,CASSITGGADGYTF,TRBD1,TRBJ1-2,NA,TRBV2
TGCGCCAGCAGCTTGGACAGCAGGGAGACCCAGTACTTC,CASSLDSRETQYF,NA,TRBJ2-5,NA,TRBV5-1
TGTGCCAGCAGCAAAGCGGGTAAGGCGGGGGGGCATGGGGCCAACGTCCTGACTTTC,CASSKAGKAGGHGANVLTF,NA,TRBJ2-6,NA,TRBV21-1
TGTGCCAGCAGCCTGCGAGATACGCAGTATTTT,CASSLRDTQYF,NA,TRBJ2-3,NA,TRBV7-9
TGTGCCAGTAGTCGGGACAGGTATGGCTACACCTTC,CASSRDRYGYTF,TRBD1,TRBJ1-2,NA,TRBV19
TGTGCCAGCAGCTTGGATCAAGTACTCTGGGGCAGGGATAGCAATCAGCCCCAGCATTTT,CASSLDQVLWGRDSNQPQHF,NA,TRBJ1-5,few,TRBV5-4
TGTGCCAGCAGCTTGGTTAAGGGGCAGGTGGGCAATGAGCAGTTCTTC,CASSLVKGQVGNEQFF,NA,TRBJ2-1,NA,TRBV5-5
TGTGCCAGCATGGGGCCAGATACGCAGTATTTT,CASMGPDTQYF,NA,TRBJ2-3,NA,TRBV2
TGTGCCTGGAGTCAAGGGGGCGGCTACACCTTC,CAWSQGGGYTF,TRBD1,TRBJ1-2,NA,TRBV30
TGTGCCAGCAGCCCCCAGGGACAGGGTATGGAGACCCAGTACTTC,CASSPQGQGMETQYF,TRBD1,TRBJ2-5,NA,TRBV9
TGTGCCAGCAGCCCCCGGGACAGGGCTTTCGAGTTCTATGGCTACACCTTC,CASSPRDRAFEFYGYTF,TRBD1,TRBJ1-2,NA,TRBV9
TGTGCCAGTAGTATAGGGGACAGGGATAATGAAAAACTGTTTTTT,CASSIGDRDNEKLFF,TRBD1,TRBJ1-4,few,TRBV19
TGTGCCAGCAGCTTAGTAACTGCCCGATCCTACGAGCAGTACTTC,CASSLVTARSYEQYF,NA,TRBJ2-7,NA,TRBV11-1
TGTGCCAGCAGCGCCAGGGACAGGGACGAGCAGTACTTC,CASSARDRDEQYF,TRBD1,TRBJ2-7,NA,TRBV7-3
TGTGCCTGGTCCACAGGAGAGGAAAAACTGTTTTTT,CAWSTGEEKLFF,NA,TRBJ1-4,NA,TRBV30
TGCGCCAGCAGCCTAGTGCCCGGGGAGCTGTTTTTT,CASSLVPGELFF,NA,TRBJ2-2,NA,TRBV5-1
TGTGCCAGCAGCTACCACGGCACTGAAGCTTTCTTT,CASSYHGTEAFF,NA,TRBJ1-1,NA,TRBV11-1
TGTGCCAGCAGTTTAACAAGGGGCACTGAAGCTTTCTTT,CASSLTRGTEAFF,NA,TRBJ1-1,NA,TRBV27
TGCAGCGTCGGACAGGGGCTGAACACTGAAGCTTTCTTT,CSVGQGLNTEAFF,TRBD1,TRBJ1-1,NA,TRBV29-1
TGTGCCAGTAGGAGGGACAGGGGAAGCTCTGGGGCCAACGTCCTGACTTTC,CASRRDRGSSGANVLTF,TRBD1,TRBJ2-6,NA,TRBV19
TGTGCCAGCAGTATAGCGGGAGGTGGCACCGGGGAGCTGTTTTTT,CASSIAGGGTGELFF,TRBD2,TRBJ2-2,NA,TRBV6-5
TGCAGCGTTGAAGATATAGGGACTACCAGGGAGCAGTACTTC,CSVEDIGTTREQYF,TRBD2,TRBJ2-7,NA,TRBV29-1
TGTGCCAGCAGCTTACGTAAGCGGGAGGGCCGGGGTAATGAGCAGTTCTTC,CASSLRKREGRGNEQFF,TRBD2,TRBJ2-1,NA,TRBV7-2
TGTGCCAGCGTCTACGGGGGGAATAATTCACCCCTCCACTTT,CASVYGGNNSPLHF,NA,TRBJ1-6,NA,TRBV2
TGTGCCAGCAGCTCGAGAGATACAGGGGCCATCCCTGAAGCTTTCTTT,CASSSRDTGAIPEAFF,TRBD1,TRBJ1-1,NA,TRBV11-2
TGTGCCAGCAGCCTCAGCAGGGGGAAGAACACTGAAGCTTTCTTT,CASSLSRGKNTEAFF,TRBD1,TRBJ1-1,NA,TRBV11-3
TGTGCCAGCAGCCAAGATAGCACGGTCTATGGCTACACCTTC,CASSQDSTVYGYTF,NA,TRBJ1-2,NA,TRBV4-2
TGTGCCAGCAAGGGATTAGCGGGGTTCGATACGCAGTATTTT,CASKGLAGFDTQYF,TRBD2,TRBJ2-3,NA,TRBV27
TGTGCCAGCAGCTTGGTGGGGGGGGGCCCCTACAATGAGCAGTTCTTC,CASSLVGGGPYNEQFF,NA,TRBJ2-1,NA,TRBV5-4
TGTGCCAGCAGTTTAGGGACAGGGAAAGGAAACTATGGCTACACCTTC,CASSLGTGKGNYGYTF,TRBD1,TRBJ1-2,NA,TRBV27
TGTGCCAGCAGCGAAGGACAGGGGTATGAAAAACTGTTTTTT,CASSEGQGYEKLFF,TRBD1,TRBJ1-4,NA,TRBV7-9
TGTGCCTGGAGTCCCAATTGGGAGGGTCAGCCCCAGCATTTT,CAWSPNWEGQPQHF,NA,TRBJ1-5,NA,TRBV30
TGTGCCAGCAGTCCTAGCGGAAGCTACAATGAGCAGTTCTTC,CASSPSGSYNEQFF,TRBD2,TRBJ2-1,NA,TRBV2
TGTGCCAGCAGTCCGACAGGGAAGAACACTGAAGCTTTCTTT,CASSPTGKNTEAFF,TRBD1,TRBJ1-1,NA,TRBV11-3
TGTGCCAGCAGCTTAGGATGGGGACAGGGGGCCTTTGGCTACACCTTC,CASSLGWGQGAFGYTF,TRBD1,TRBJ1-2,NA,TRBV7-8
TGTGCCTGGAGTATCAGTGGTGGGACAGGAAGATGGTATGGCTACACCTTC,CAWSISGGTGRWYGYTF,TRBD1,TRBJ1-2,few,TRBV30
TGCGCCAGCAGCGTCGGGACTCACTCCTACGAGCAGTACTTC,CASSVGTHSYEQYF,NA,TRBJ2-7,NA,TRBV5-1
TGCAGTGCTAGTCGGGAAAGTGGCAATCAGCCCCAGCATTTT,CSASRESGNQPQHF,NA,TRBJ1-5,NA,TRBV20-1
TGTGCCAGCAGCCCGCCGGGCCTCAGGGATGAGCAGTTCTTC,CASSPPGLRDEQFF,NA,TRBJ2-1,NA,TRBV7-2
TGTGCCAGCAGCTTACTCGAGACAGGGAAAACAGATACGCAGTATTTT,CASSLLETGKTDTQYF,TRBD1,TRBJ2-3,few,TRBV7-9
TGTGCCAGCAGCGTCCTACAGTTTACCGGGGAGCTGTTTTTT,CASSVLQFTGELFF,NA,TRBJ2-2,NA,TRBV9
TGTGCCACCAGTGATTGGGGACAGTTCTCCACCGGGGAGCTGTTTTTT,CATSDWGQFSTGELFF,TRBD1,TRBJ2-2,NA,TRBV24-1
TGTGCCAGCAGCTTGATCTCCGGGACTCCCGGGCTTTATAGCAATCAGCCCCAGCATTTT,CASSLISGTPGLYSNQPQHF,NA,TRBJ1-5,NA,TRBV5-8
TGTGCCACCTACCGGGACAGGGAAGCTTTCTTT,CATYRDREAFF,TRBD1,TRBJ1-1,NA,TRBV11-3
TGTGCCAGCAGCTTATCGGGCAGGGGGCTCTATGGCTACACCTTC,CASSLSGRGLYGYTF,TRBD1,TRBJ1-2,NA,TRBV13
TGTGCCACCAGTCAAAACAGGGATAAGAATGGCTACACCTTC,CATSQNRDKNGYTF,NA,TRBJ1-2,NA,TRBV24-1
TGTGCCAGCAGCTTGAACAGGGGGCCTGGCTACACCTTC,CASSLNRGPGYTF,TRBD1,TRBJ1-2,NA,TRBV5-5
TGTGCCAGCAGCTTAGGTCCCCAGGGCCCATCTAACTATGGCTACACCTTC,CASSLGPQGPSNYGYTF,NA,TRBJ1-2,NA,TRBV7-3
TGTGCCAGCAGAAGTCGACAGGGCGATCAGCCCCAGCATTTT,CASRSRQGDQPQHF,TRBD1,TRBJ1-5,NA,TRBV5-8
TGTGCCAGCAGCGTAGAGGTCACTAGGGGGTGGGATGAGCAGTTCTTC,CASSVEVTRGWDEQFF,NA,TRBJ2-1,NA,TRBV9
TGTGCCAGCAGTTCAAAGAACAGGGGGCGCGGGTACAATGAGCAGTTCTTC,CASSSKNRGRGYNEQFF,TRBD1,TRBJ2-1,NA,TRBV27
TGTGCCTGGAGTGTAGGGACAGGGTTCACTGAAGCTTTCTTT,CAWSVGTGFTEAFF,TRBD1,TRBJ1-1,NA,TRBV30
TGTGCCAGCAGCTTTGGGGCGGGAGGGAGGTACGAGCAGTACTTC,CASSFGAGGRYEQYF,TRBD2,TRBJ2-7,NA,TRBV5-5
TGTGCCAGCAGAACTAGCTCCTACAATGAGCAGTTCTTC,CASRTSSYNEQFF,NA,TRBJ2-1,NA,TRBV27
TGTGCCAGCAGCTTACGACAGGGGACTGAAGCTTTCTTT,CASSLRQGTEAFF,TRBD1,TRBJ1-1,NA,TRBV13
TGTGCCAGCAGTTTTCAGTTCTCACCCCTCCACTTT,CASSFQFSPLHF,NA,TRBJ1-6,once,TRBV12-3/TRBV12-4
TGTGCCAGCAACCACGGGGTGGGAGGCTACACCTTC,CASNHGVGGYTF,NA,TRBJ1-2,NA,TRBV5-5
TGTGCCAGCAGCTCGTTCACCGGGGAGCTGTTTTTT,CASSSFTGELFF,NA,TRBJ2-2,NA,TRBV7-2